Listed below are T cell receptor beta chains from one sample, sequenced in a study of metastatic and nonmetastatic thyroid tumors. TCRdb re-processed the PCR reads through MiXCR. This sample carries about 13,000 clones, 25% to 40% of them seen once, and the ten largest clones take 10% to 15%. Sequenced material: tumor tissue. The receptors stem from a male donor with papillary thyroid cancer or a benign thyroid nodule (not recorded which). Some clones in this sample may be carry-over from other donors' samples. CDR3s include the opening cysteine and the closing phenylalanine or tryptophan. Fields, in order: V gene, J gene, D gene, clone size, CDR3 DNA, CDR3 protein. D genes are given only for firm matches. Not every row has a clone size; where given, it reads once, few, many or a size class.

v_call: TRBV20-1
j_call: TRBJ2-2
d_call: -
clone_size: -
cdr3_nt: TGCAGTGCTAGTTCCGACAGGCCGAACACCGGGGAGCTGTTTTTT
cdr3_aa: CSASSDRPNTGELFF

v_call: TRBV19
j_call: TRBJ1-6
d_call: -
clone_size: -
cdr3_nt: TGTGCCAGTAGAGGAGGCGGCCAAAATTCACCCCTCCACTTT
cdr3_aa: CASRGGGQNSPLHF

v_call: TRBV7-2
j_call: TRBJ2-7
d_call: TRBD2
clone_size: -
cdr3_nt: TGTGCCAGCAGCTTTGGCGGGGGTGTTTACGAGCAGTACTTC
cdr3_aa: CASSFGGGVYEQYF

v_call: TRBV2
j_call: TRBJ1-2
d_call: -
clone_size: -
cdr3_nt: TGTGCCAGCAGTGAACAGATAGGGTATGGCTACACCTTC
cdr3_aa: CASSEQIGYGYTF

v_call: TRBV19
j_call: TRBJ1-1
d_call: -
clone_size: -
cdr3_nt: TGTGCCAGTAGCCGGGCCCCGAACACTGAAGCTTTCTTT
cdr3_aa: CASSRAPNTEAFF

v_call: TRBV11-3
j_call: TRBJ2-7
d_call: TRBD2
clone_size: large
cdr3_nt: TGTGCCAGCAGCCCCGGTAAGGGTAGCGGGAGACGCGAGCAGTACTTC
cdr3_aa: CASSPGKGSGRREQYF

v_call: TRBV7-6
j_call: TRBJ1-4
d_call: -
clone_size: many
cdr3_nt: TGTGCTAGCAGCCAGACGATATCTGGGGAAAAACTGTTTTTT
cdr3_aa: CASSQTISGEKLFF

v_call: TRBV12-3/TRBV12-4
j_call: TRBJ1-1
d_call: TRBD1
clone_size: few
cdr3_nt: TGTGCCAGCAGTACAAGACAGGGGGCTGAAGCTTTCTTT
cdr3_aa: CASSTRQGAEAFF

v_call: TRBV28
j_call: TRBJ2-7
d_call: TRBD2
clone_size: few
cdr3_nt: TGTACCAGCAGTACCCCTCCCTGGACTAGCGGGGGTTACGAGCAGTACTTC
cdr3_aa: CTSSTPPWTSGGYEQYF

v_call: TRBV2
j_call: TRBJ2-5
d_call: TRBD1
clone_size: -
cdr3_nt: TGTGCCAGCAGTGAGACAGGGTCGGAGACCCAGTACTTC
cdr3_aa: CASSETGSETQYF

v_call: TRBV9
j_call: TRBJ1-2
d_call: -
clone_size: -
cdr3_nt: TGTGCCAGCAGCGTAGGGGGGACGGAATCCCTCTATGGCTACACCTTC
cdr3_aa: CASSVGGTESLYGYTF

v_call: TRBV20-1
j_call: TRBJ2-7
d_call: TRBD2
clone_size: -
cdr3_nt: TGCAGTGCTCTATTTAGCGGGAGGACCCTATGCGAGCAGTACTTC
cdr3_aa: CSALFSGRTLCEQYF

v_call: TRBV9
j_call: TRBJ1-1
d_call: -
clone_size: -
cdr3_nt: TGTGCCAGCAGCGAGTACGACGGCACTGAAGCTTTCTTT
cdr3_aa: CASSEYDGTEAFF

v_call: TRBV11-2
j_call: TRBJ2-2
d_call: -
clone_size: -
cdr3_nt: TGTGCCAGCAGCGGAGCCGAGCAGGTAGCGAACACCGGGGAGCTGTTTTTT
cdr3_aa: CASSGAEQVANTGELFF

v_call: TRBV11-2
j_call: TRBJ1-6
d_call: TRBD1
clone_size: -
cdr3_nt: TGTGCCAGCAGCGTAGACAGGGGGTCACCCCTCCACTTT
cdr3_aa: CASSVDRGSPLHF

v_call: TRBV11-2
j_call: TRBJ2-7
d_call: -
clone_size: -
cdr3_nt: TGTGCCAGCAGCTTGGTCGGAGGGGGGGCGATAATGTACGAGCAGTACTTC
cdr3_aa: CASSLVGGGAIMYEQYF

v_call: TRBV6-2/TRBV6-3
j_call: TRBJ2-3
d_call: -
clone_size: -
cdr3_nt: TGTGCCAGCAGTTACAAGTTCAACCCCACAGATACGCAGTATTTT
cdr3_aa: CASSYKFNPTDTQYF

v_call: TRBV7-2
j_call: TRBJ2-7
d_call: -
clone_size: -
cdr3_nt: TGTGCCAGCAGCTTAGAGGTTTGGGGCCCCTACGAGCAGTACTTC
cdr3_aa: CASSLEVWGPYEQYF

v_call: TRBV4-2
j_call: TRBJ2-3
d_call: TRBD2
clone_size: -
cdr3_nt: TGTGCCAGCAGCCCACTAGCGGGGGGCGCCACAGATACGCAGTATTTT
cdr3_aa: CASSPLAGGATDTQYF

v_call: TRBV20-1
j_call: TRBJ2-1
d_call: TRBD2
clone_size: once
cdr3_nt: TGCAGTGCTAGAGGACTAGCGGGAGGTAAGGAGCAGTTCTTC
cdr3_aa: CSARGLAGGKEQFF

v_call: TRBV19
j_call: TRBJ1-2
d_call: TRBD1
clone_size: medium-sized
cdr3_nt: TGTGCCAGTAGTATAGCGGAACAGGGGAGAGGCTACACCTTC
cdr3_aa: CASSIAEQGRGYTF

v_call: TRBV4-1
j_call: TRBJ1-2
d_call: -
clone_size: -
cdr3_nt: TGCGCCAGCAGCCAAGTCGAAGGGGTTGTGGACGGCTACACCTTC
cdr3_aa: CASSQVEGVVDGYTF

v_call: TRBV6-4
j_call: TRBJ2-3
d_call: -
clone_size: -
cdr3_nt: TGTGCCAGCAGTGAGGAGGCAGGGACGACAGATACGCAGTATTTT
cdr3_aa: CASSEEAGTTDTQYF

v_call: TRBV5-1
j_call: TRBJ1-6
d_call: -
clone_size: medium-sized
cdr3_nt: TGCGCCAGCAGCTTGCAAGTCAGGGCAGGGTCCTATAATTCACCCCTCCACTTT
cdr3_aa: CASSLQVRAGSYNSPLHF

v_call: TRBV6-1
j_call: TRBJ1-2
d_call: -
clone_size: few
cdr3_nt: TGTGCCAGCAGTGAATATTTTGCAGGCCCCTATGGCTACACCTTC
cdr3_aa: CASSEYFAGPYGYTF

v_call: TRBV7-6
j_call: TRBJ1-6
d_call: -
clone_size: few
cdr3_nt: TGTGCCAGCAGCTCGCAGGGCTCCTATAATTCACCCCTCCACTTT
cdr3_aa: CASSSQGSYNSPLHF

v_call: TRBV29-1
j_call: TRBJ1-1
d_call: -
clone_size: many
cdr3_nt: TGCAGCGTTGCACAGGGTAGGGACACTGAAGCTTTCTTT
cdr3_aa: CSVAQGRDTEAFF

v_call: TRBV20-1
j_call: TRBJ1-2
d_call: -
clone_size: many
cdr3_nt: TGCAGTGCTAGAGATTGGGGGGGCAACTATGGCTACACCTTC
cdr3_aa: CSARDWGGNYGYTF

v_call: TRBV6-5
j_call: TRBJ1-3
d_call: TRBD1
clone_size: few
cdr3_nt: TGTGCCAGCAGTTACGGGACAGGGGTTGGAAACACCATATATTTT
cdr3_aa: CASSYGTGVGNTIYF

v_call: TRBV6-1
j_call: TRBJ2-7
d_call: TRBD2
clone_size: -
cdr3_nt: TGTGCCAGCAGCCAGTCATCCCGGGGGGTGACCTACGAGCAGTACTTC
cdr3_aa: CASSQSSRGVTYEQYF

v_call: TRBV19
j_call: TRBJ2-2
d_call: -
clone_size: few
cdr3_nt: TGTGCCAGTAGTGTAGGGTTTAGGGACACCGGGGAGCTGTTTTTT
cdr3_aa: CASSVGFRDTGELFF

v_call: TRBV9
j_call: TRBJ2-1
d_call: TRBD1
clone_size: medium-sized
cdr3_nt: TGTGCCAGCAGCGCCGGGACAGGCCTCAATGAGCAGTTCTTC
cdr3_aa: CASSAGTGLNEQFF

v_call: TRBV6-2/TRBV6-3
j_call: TRBJ2-7
d_call: -
clone_size: -
cdr3_nt: TGTGCCAGCAAGGTTAGGGTCGGCGACGAGCAGTACTTC
cdr3_aa: CASKVRVGDEQYF

v_call: TRBV7-9
j_call: TRBJ1-1
d_call: TRBD1
clone_size: -
cdr3_nt: TGTGCCAGCAGCTTCTCGGGACAGATGAACACTGAAGCTTTCTTT
cdr3_aa: CASSFSGQMNTEAFF

v_call: TRBV11-1
j_call: TRBJ2-1
d_call: TRBD2
clone_size: -
cdr3_nt: TGTGCCAGCAGCTTCATTAGCGGGGGCCTTAGTGGGGCCAATGAGCAGTTCTTC
cdr3_aa: CASSFISGGLSGANEQFF

v_call: TRBV27
j_call: TRBJ2-2
d_call: -
clone_size: few
cdr3_nt: TGTGCCAGCAGTTTATCGGTGGGCCCTGCCCTCGGGGAGCTGTTTTTT
cdr3_aa: CASSLSVGPALGELFF

v_call: TRBV11-2
j_call: TRBJ2-7
d_call: -
clone_size: -
cdr3_nt: TGTGCCAGCAGTGCCAGCGAGACGCACTACGAGCAGTACTTC
cdr3_aa: CASSASETHYEQYF

v_call: TRBV11-1
j_call: TRBJ1-6
d_call: -
clone_size: once
cdr3_nt: TGTGCCAGCAGCTTAGCGGGGACTGAGAATTCACCCCTCCACTTT
cdr3_aa: CASSLAGTENSPLHF

v_call: TRBV20-1
j_call: TRBJ2-1
d_call: TRBD2
clone_size: -
cdr3_nt: TGCAGTGCTAGAGATCGGTCGGGAGGAGAGCAGTTCTTC
cdr3_aa: CSARDRSGGEQFF

v_call: TRBV11-2
j_call: TRBJ1-2
d_call: -
clone_size: -
cdr3_nt: TGTGCCAGCAGCTTACGACAGCGGGACCTGAGCGCCCGCCAGAATGGCTACACCTTC
cdr3_aa: CASSLRQRDLSARQNGYTF

v_call: TRBV11-2
j_call: TRBJ1-2
d_call: TRBD1
clone_size: -
cdr3_nt: TGTGCCAGCAGCTTAAGCAAGGGGACAGGGGTCTATGGCTACACCTTC
cdr3_aa: CASSLSKGTGVYGYTF

v_call: TRBV6-1
j_call: TRBJ2-5
d_call: -
clone_size: few
cdr3_nt: TGTGCCAGCAAAGGAGAAAGGGTTGCCTACCAAGAGACCCAGTACTTC
cdr3_aa: CASKGERVAYQETQYF

v_call: TRBV20-1
j_call: TRBJ2-7
d_call: TRBD1
clone_size: -
cdr3_nt: TGCAGTGCAACCGACAGGGGTCTTTACGAGCAGTACTTC
cdr3_aa: CSATDRGLYEQYF

v_call: TRBV19
j_call: TRBJ1-1
d_call: -
clone_size: few
cdr3_nt: TGTGCCAGTAGTATAACAGGTTACACTGAAGCTTTCTTT
cdr3_aa: CASSITGYTEAFF

v_call: TRBV6-5
j_call: TRBJ2-7
d_call: -
clone_size: -
cdr3_nt: TGTGCCAGCAGTTACATGTATGCCCCAATAAGGGAGCAGTACTTC
cdr3_aa: CASSYMYAPIREQYF

v_call: TRBV6-2/TRBV6-3
j_call: TRBJ2-5
d_call: TRBD2
clone_size: many
cdr3_nt: TGTGCCAGCAGAAATCCCACTAGCGGGAGTTTTGAGACCCAGTACTTC
cdr3_aa: CASRNPTSGSFETQYF

v_call: TRBV28
j_call: TRBJ2-6
d_call: -
clone_size: -
cdr3_nt: TGTGCCAGCCATCCCACACGGGGGGCAGGGTCTGGGGCCAACGTCCTGACTTTC
cdr3_aa: CASHPTRGAGSGANVLTF